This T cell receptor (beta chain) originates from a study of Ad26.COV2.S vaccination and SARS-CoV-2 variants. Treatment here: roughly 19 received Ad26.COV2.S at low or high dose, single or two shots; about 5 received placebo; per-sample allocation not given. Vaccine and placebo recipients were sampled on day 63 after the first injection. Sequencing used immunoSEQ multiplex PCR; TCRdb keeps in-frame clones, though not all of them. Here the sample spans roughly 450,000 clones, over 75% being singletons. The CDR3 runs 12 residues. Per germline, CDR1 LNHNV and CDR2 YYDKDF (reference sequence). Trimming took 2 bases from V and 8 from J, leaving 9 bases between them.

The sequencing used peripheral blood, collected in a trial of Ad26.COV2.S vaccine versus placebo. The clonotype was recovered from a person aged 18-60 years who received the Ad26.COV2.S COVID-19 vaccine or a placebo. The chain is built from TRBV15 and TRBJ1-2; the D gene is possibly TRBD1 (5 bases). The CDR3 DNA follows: TGTGCCACCAGCAGATCAGGGTTCGGCTACACCTTC. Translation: CATSRSGFGYTF.